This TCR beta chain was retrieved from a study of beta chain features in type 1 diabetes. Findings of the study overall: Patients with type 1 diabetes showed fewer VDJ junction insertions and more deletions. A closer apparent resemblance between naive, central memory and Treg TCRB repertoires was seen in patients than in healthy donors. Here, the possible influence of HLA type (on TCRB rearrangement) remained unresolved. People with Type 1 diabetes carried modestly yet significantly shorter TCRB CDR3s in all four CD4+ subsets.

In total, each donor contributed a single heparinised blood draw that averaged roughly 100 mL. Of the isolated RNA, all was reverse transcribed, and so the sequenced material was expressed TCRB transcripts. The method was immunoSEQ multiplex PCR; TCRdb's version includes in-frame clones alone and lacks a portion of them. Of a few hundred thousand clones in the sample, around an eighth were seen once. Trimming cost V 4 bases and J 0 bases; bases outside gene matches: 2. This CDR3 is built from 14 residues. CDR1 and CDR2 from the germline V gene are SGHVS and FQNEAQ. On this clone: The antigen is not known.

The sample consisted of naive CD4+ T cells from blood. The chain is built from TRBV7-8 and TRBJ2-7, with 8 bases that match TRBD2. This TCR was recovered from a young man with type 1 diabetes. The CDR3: CASSSGTSSYEQYF. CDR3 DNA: TGTGCCAGCAGCTCCGGGACTAGCTCCTACGAGCAGTACTTC.